Listed below are T cell receptor beta chains from one sample, sequenced in a study of CXCR3-negative and CXCR3-positive naive CD8 T cells. TCRdb re-called the 5' RACE reads and shows each CDR3 protein once, DNA omitted. The sample data list 75,000 to 100,000 distinct CDR3 sequences. The sample comprised naive CXCR3- CD8+ T cells from blood. These TCRs come from a human donor in good health. Some clones in this sample may be carry-over from other donors' samples. CDR3s include the opening cysteine and the closing phenylalanine or tryptophan.

CASSRTTGGADNEQFF | TRBJ2-1 | TRBV4-3
CASSQYRDGAYNEQFF | TRBJ2-1 | TRBV3-1
CSADGLTGKDSYEQYF | TRBJ2-7 | TRBV29-1
CASSETGDQPQHF | TRBJ1-5 | TRBV25-1
CASSLLAVGIDEQFF | TRBJ2-1 | TRBV5-1
CASSLGRIAEAFF | TRBJ1-1 | TRBV27
CASSPTRGSSYNEQFF | TRBJ2-1 | TRBV7-9
CSVVPGNHYEQYF | TRBJ2-7 | TRBV29-1
CASSQGPRVETQYF | TRBJ2-5 | TRBV4-1
CASSPTGYEQYF | TRBJ2-7 | TRBV12-3/TRBV12-4
CASSSGYTGELFF | TRBJ2-2 | TRBV13
CASSLGSGETQYF | TRBJ2-5 | TRBV5-4
CASSPNSYEQYF | TRBJ2-7 | TRBV5-1
CASSFRGRGNTEAFF | TRBJ1-1 | TRBV7-9
CASSRQPPNTEAFF | TRBJ1-1 | TRBV5-1
CASSVGGRSTDTQYF | TRBJ2-3 | TRBV9
CASSDWDRNTGELFF | TRBJ2-2 | TRBV10-1
CASSQDSSGGYEQYF | TRBJ2-7 | TRBV4-2
CASSLTSVGYEQYF | TRBJ2-7 | TRBV5-6
CATSRITDNFYEQYF | TRBJ2-7 | TRBV15
CSARDSGTVNTEAFF | TRBJ1-1 | TRBV20-1
CASTPSIRNQPQHF | TRBJ1-5 | TRBV27
CASSEYIAGGNNEQFF | TRBJ2-1 | TRBV25-1
CATSKSRGDAGELFF | TRBJ2-2 | TRBV15
CASSLGQGVYEQYF | TRBJ2-7 | TRBV7-9
CSVEKGVGMDTEAFF | TRBJ1-1 | TRBV29-1
CASGKGRGQNNEQFF | TRBJ2-1 | TRBV6-4
CAWSVPAGTTDTQYF | TRBJ2-3 | TRBV30
CASSQDRASDEQYF | TRBJ2-7 | TRBV3-1
CASSEWAGDYGYTF | TRBJ1-2 | TRBV25-1
CAWEDRASYEQYF | TRBJ2-7 | TRBV30
CASSYSKSVTEAFF | TRBJ1-1 | TRBV6-5
CSVSNAGGASYEQYF | TRBJ2-7 | TRBV29-1
CSGYEAYEQFF | TRBJ2-1 | TRBV20-1